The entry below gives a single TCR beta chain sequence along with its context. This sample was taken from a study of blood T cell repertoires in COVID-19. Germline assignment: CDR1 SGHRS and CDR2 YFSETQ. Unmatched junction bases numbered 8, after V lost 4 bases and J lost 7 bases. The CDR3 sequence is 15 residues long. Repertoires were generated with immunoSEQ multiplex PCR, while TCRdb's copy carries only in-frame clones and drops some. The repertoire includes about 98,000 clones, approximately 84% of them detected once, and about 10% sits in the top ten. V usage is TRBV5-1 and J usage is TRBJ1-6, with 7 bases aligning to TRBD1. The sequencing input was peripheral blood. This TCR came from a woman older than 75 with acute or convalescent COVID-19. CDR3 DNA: TGCGCCAGCAGCGCTTCAGGGGGTCGGAATTCACCCCTCCACTTT. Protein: CASSASGGRNSPLHF.